The 8 T cell receptor beta chains reported below all come from one sample, sequenced in a study of blood T cell repertoires in COVID-19 (dated by TCRdb to about 2020). Library generation was performed with the immunoSEQ multiplex PCR assay. In TCRdb, the immuneACCESS table is reduced to in-frame sequences with V and J assigned. These tables do not hold every clone; where another copy was compared, an unresolved V gene accounts for under half, and the others remain unexplained. Here the sample has hundreds of thousands of clones; roughly 90% occur a single time. The ten most abundant clones make up more than 1.4% of the sample. Sequenced sample: peripheral blood. The source is a woman aged 25 to 45 with active or convalescent COVID-19.

This chain links TRBV7-2 with TRBJ1-1, with 9 bases that match TRBD1. CDR1 SGHTA and CDR2 FQGNSA come from the germline V gene. The trim removed 5 bases at V and 4 bases at J, leaving 5 bases unmatched. This CDR3 contains 14 residues. The CDR3 nucleotides are TGTGCCAGCAGCCGGGGACAGGGAACCACTGAAGCTTTCTTT. Amino acids: CASSRGQGTTEAFF.

V gene TRBV9 combines with J gene TRBJ2-7; maybe TRBD1 (5 bases). CDR1 is SGDLS and CDR2 is YYNGEE in the germline V gene. This CDR3 has 13 amino acids. Trimming pared 4 bases from V and 9 bases from J, leaving 17 bases between. DNA of the CDR3: TGTGCCAGCAGCAAGGGGCCCCTAGATCCGCAGTACTTC. This encodes CASSKGPLDPQYF.

The V and J genes are TRBV5-1 and TRBJ1-1, with D maybe TRBD1 (5 bases). V was clipped by 3 bases and J by 2 bases, with 14 bases between them. Germline loops: CDR1 SGHRS, CDR2 YFSETQ. The CDR3 sequence is 15 residues long. The CDR3 protein is CASSSSGLINTEAFF. The DNA of the CDR3 is TGCGCCAGCAGCTCGTCGGGACTGATAAACACTGAAGCTTTCTTT.

The chain has TRBV30 and TRBJ2-7; D perhaps matches TRBD1 (6 bases). Germline V gene lookup returns CDR1 GTSNPN and CDR2 SVGIG (reference sequence). This CDR3 has 12 residues. V shed 7 bases and J shed 6 bases, with 16 bases lying between them. CDR3 residues: CASDVGAGEQYF. The DNA for the CDR3 is TGTGCCTCCGACGTGGGGGCCGGCGAGCAGTACTTC. Supplemented by reference TRBV30 and TRBJ2-7, the full variable domain reads SQTIHQWPATLVQPVGSPLSLECTVEGTSNPNLYWYRQAAGRGLQLLFYSVGIGQISSEVPQNLSASRPQDRQFILSSKKLLLSDSGFYLCASDVGAGEQYFGPGTRLTVT.

The chain recombines TRBV10-1 with TRBJ2-1, with 11 bases identical to TRBD2. CDR1 is WNHNN, CDR2 SYGVQD, per germline (reference sequence). Trimming removed 2 bases from V and 4 bases from J; junction bases left unmatched: 1. This CDR3 comprises 15 residues. This CDR3 reads CASSEGTSGYNEQFF. CDR3 nucleotide sequence: TGCGCCAGCAGTGAGGGGACTAGCGGTTACAATGAGCAGTTCTTC.

V is TRBV2 and J is TRBJ2-7; 10 bases align to TRBD2. CDR1 is SNHLY, CDR2 FYNNEI, per germline. The CDR3 has 15 amino acids. With V trimmed by 7 bases and J by 3 bases, 9 bases remained unmatched. CDR3 loop: CASNLGSGGIYEQYF. DNA for the CDR3: TGTGCCAGCAATCTGGGTAGCGGGGGGATCTACGAGCAGTACTTC.

The chain joins TRBV4-2 to TRBJ1-1; perhaps TRBD1 as D (6 bases). This CDR3 has 16 residues. Germline V CDR1 and CDR2: LGHNA, YNFKEQ. The V end lost 0 bases, the J end lost 0 bases, and 11 bases lay between the germline ends. For the CDR3, the DNA is TGTGCCAGCAGCCAAGATTCAGGGGAGATGAACACTGAAGCTTTCTTT. Translated: CASSQDSGEMNTEAFF.

The V and J genes are TRBV14 and TRBJ1-1, with a possible D match to TRBD1 (6 bases). V lost 0 bases to trimming and J lost 0 bases, with 11 bases between them. Germline V CDR1 and CDR2: SGHDN, FVKESK. The length of the CDR3 is 16 residues. CDR3 nucleotide sequence: TGTGCCAGCAGCCAAGAGTGGACAGTGATGAACACTGAAGCTTTCTTT. Its protein product is CASSQEWTVMNTEAFF.